What follows describes a single T cell receptor (beta chain). The target antigen is unknown. TCR beta cDNA libraries included unique molecular identifiers. Via MiXCR, TCRdb re-called the PCR reads, giving one row per CDR3 protein. Of 600,000 to 750,000 distinct CDR3 sequences listed, 55% to 60% are singletons. These data come from a study of post-analysis software for immune sequencing data. Study outcomes and limitations: Comparison with controls showed significantly lower normalized Chao1 diversity in multiple sclerosis patients. Clustering by F measure revealed strong co-clustering among samples prepared together in one batch.

This sequence was found in a girl aged 2 to 10 with multiple sclerosis. The specimen sequenced was blood.

CDR3 bases: TGTGCCAGCAGCTATAGCGGGAGGGCCTTCTACGAGCAGTACTTC. It encodes CASSYSGRAFYEQYF. The V call is TRBV5-4, the J call TRBJ2-7; TRBD2 matches 11 bases. The V segment lost 3 bases and the J segment 3 bases; nucleotides outside the gene matches: 5. Germline V gene data show CDR1 as SGHNT and CDR2 as YYREEE (reference sequence). This CDR3 is built from 15 residues.